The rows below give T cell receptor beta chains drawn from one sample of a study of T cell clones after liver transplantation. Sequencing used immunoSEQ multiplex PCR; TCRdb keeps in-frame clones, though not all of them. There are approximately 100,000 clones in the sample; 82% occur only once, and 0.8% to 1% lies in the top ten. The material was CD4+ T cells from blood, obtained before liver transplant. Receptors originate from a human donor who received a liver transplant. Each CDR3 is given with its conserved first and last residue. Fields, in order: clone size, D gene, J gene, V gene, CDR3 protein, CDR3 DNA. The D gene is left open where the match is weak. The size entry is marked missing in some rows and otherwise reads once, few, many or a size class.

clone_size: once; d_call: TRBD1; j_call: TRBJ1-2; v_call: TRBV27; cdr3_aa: CASTPRDRTGRYGYTF; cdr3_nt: TGTGCCAGCACCCCTAGGGATCGGACAGGCCGCTATGGCTACACCTTC
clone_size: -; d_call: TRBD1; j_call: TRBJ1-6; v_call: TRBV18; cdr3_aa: CASSPGQGRPLHF; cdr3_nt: TGTGCCAGCTCACCCGGACAGGGAAGGCCCCTCCACTTT
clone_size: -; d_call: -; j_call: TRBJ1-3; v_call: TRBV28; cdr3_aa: CASKDLPSGNTIYF; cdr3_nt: TGTGCCAGCAAAGACCTCCCCTCTGGAAACACCATATATTTT
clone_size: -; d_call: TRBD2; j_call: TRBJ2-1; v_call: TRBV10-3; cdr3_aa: CAISGGIERGLAGNEQFF; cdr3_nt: TGTGCCATCAGTGGCGGAATCGAGCGCGGGCTAGCGGGTAATGAGCAGTTCTTC
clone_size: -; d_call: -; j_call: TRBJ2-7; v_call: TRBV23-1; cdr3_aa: CETWEGARYEQYF; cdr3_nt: TGCGAAACCTGGGAGGGGGCAAGGTACGAGCAGTACTTC
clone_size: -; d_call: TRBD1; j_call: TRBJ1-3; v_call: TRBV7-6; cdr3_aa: CASSFAGTGRGNTIYF; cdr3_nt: TGTGCCAGCAGCTTCGCCGGGACAGGGCGAGGGAACACCATATATTTT
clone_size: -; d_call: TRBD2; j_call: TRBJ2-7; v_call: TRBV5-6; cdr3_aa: CASSLRGGMAGVSYEQYF; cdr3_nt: TGTGCCAGCAGCTTGAGGGGCGGAATGGCGGGGGTGTCCTACGAGCAGTACTTC
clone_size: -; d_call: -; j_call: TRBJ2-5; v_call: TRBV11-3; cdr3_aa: CASSLDGWSTQYF; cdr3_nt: TGTGCCAGCAGCTTAGATGGCTGGTCGACCCAGTACTTC
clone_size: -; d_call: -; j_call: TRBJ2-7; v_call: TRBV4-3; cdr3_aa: CASSQVQTYEQYF; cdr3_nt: TGCGCCAGCAGCCAAGTACAGACCTACGAGCAGTACTTC
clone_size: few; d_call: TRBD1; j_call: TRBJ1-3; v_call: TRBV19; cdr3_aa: CASSIGQGRNTIYF; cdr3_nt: TGTGCCAGTAGTATCGGACAGGGACGAAACACCATATATTTT
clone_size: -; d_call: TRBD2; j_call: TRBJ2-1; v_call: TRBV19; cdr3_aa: CASLASGSSGRQFF; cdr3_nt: TGTGCCAGCCTCGCTTCGGGATCAAGCGGGAGACAGTTCTTC
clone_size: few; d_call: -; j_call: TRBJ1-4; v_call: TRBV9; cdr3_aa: CASSVGESREKLFF; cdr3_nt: TGTGCCAGCAGCGTGGGCGAGAGTAGGGAAAAACTGTTTTTT
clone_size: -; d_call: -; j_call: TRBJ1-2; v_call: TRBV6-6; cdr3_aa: CASRSGGRAGYTF; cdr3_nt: TGTGCCAGCAGATCCGGGGGGCGGGCTGGCTACACCTTC
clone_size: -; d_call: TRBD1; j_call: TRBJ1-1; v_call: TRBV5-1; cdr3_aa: CASSENRGQHSEAFF; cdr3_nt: TGCGCCAGCAGCGAAAACAGGGGGCAACATAGTGAAGCTTTCTTT
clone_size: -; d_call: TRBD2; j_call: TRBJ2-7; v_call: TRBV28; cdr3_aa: CASTLAGYYEQYF; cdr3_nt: TGTGCCAGCACACTAGCGGGATATTACGAGCAGTACTTC
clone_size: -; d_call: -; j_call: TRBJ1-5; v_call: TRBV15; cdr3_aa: CATSSGHLNQPQHF; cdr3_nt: TGTGCCACCAGCAGTGGACACCTCAATCAGCCCCAGCATTTT
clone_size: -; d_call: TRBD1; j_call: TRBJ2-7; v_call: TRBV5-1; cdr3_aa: CASSLPGQGLAEQYF; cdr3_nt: TGCGCCAGCAGCTTACCGGGACAGGGTCTCGCCGAGCAGTACTTC
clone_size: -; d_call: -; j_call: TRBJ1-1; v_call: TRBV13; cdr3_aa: CASSVGKGGGTEAFF; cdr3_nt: TGTGCCAGCAGCGTCGGGAAGGGCGGGGGCACTGAAGCTTTCTTT
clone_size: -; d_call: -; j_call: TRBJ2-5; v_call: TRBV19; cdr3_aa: CAILKASQETQYF; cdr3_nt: TGTGCCATTCTAAAGGCCAGCCAAGAGACCCAGTACTTC
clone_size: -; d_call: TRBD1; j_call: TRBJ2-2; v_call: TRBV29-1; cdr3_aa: CSARQGGNTGELFF; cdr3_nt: TGCAGCGCCCGACAGGGGGGTAACACCGGGGAGCTGTTTTTT
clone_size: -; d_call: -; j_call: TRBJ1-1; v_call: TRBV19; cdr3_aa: CASRKQGGHGSTEAFF; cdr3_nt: TGTGCCAGTAGAAAACAGGGTGGTCACGGGAGCACTGAAGCTTTCTTT
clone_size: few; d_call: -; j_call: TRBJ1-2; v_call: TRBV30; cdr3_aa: CAWTPARGYGYTF; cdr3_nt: TGTGCCTGGACTCCCGCCCGGGGCTATGGCTACACCTTC
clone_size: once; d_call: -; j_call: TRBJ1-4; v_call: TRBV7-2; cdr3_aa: CASSLAQGSNEKLFF; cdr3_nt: TGTGCCAGCAGCTTAGCGCAGGGCTCTAATGAAAAACTGTTTTTT
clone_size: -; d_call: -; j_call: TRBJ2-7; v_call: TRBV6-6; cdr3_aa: CASRDGRVSSYEQYF; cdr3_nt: TGTGCCAGCAGGGACGGCAGGGTTTCTTCCTACGAGCAGTACTTC
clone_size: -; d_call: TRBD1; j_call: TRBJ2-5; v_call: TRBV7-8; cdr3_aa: CASSLFLNRGLETQYF; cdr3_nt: TGTGCCAGCAGCTTATTTCTGAACAGGGGGTTGGAGACCCAGTACTTC
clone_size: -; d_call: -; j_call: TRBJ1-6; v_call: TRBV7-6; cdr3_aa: CASSSRGPFGSYNSPLHF; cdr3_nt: TGTGCCAGCAGCTCAAGGGGCCCTTTTGGATCCTATAATTCACCCCTCCACTTT
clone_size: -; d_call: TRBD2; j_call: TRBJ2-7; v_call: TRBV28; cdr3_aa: CASTGTSGYEQYF; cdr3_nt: TGTGCCAGCACCGGGACTAGCGGCTACGAGCAGTACTTC
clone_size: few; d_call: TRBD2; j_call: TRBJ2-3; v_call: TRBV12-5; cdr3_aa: CASGFDPGLRYF; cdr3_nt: TGTGCTAGTGGTTTTGACCCGGGACTAAGGTATTTT
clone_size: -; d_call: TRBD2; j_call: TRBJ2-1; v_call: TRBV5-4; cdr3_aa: CASSRYMTSGGPNEQFF; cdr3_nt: TGTGCCAGCAGCCGATATATGACTAGCGGGGGGCCTAATGAGCAGTTCTTC
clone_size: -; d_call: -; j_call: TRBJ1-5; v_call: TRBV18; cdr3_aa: CASSPQGGQPQHF; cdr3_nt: TGTGCCAGCTCACCACAAGGGGGGCAGCCCCAGCATTTT
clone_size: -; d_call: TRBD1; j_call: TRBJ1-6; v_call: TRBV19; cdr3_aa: CASRDTGDWGSPLHF; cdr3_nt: TGTGCCAGTAGAGATACAGGGGATTGGGGTTCACCCCTCCACTTT
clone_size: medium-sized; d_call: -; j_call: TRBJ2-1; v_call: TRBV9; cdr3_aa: CASSVVGAGPNEQFF; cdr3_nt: TGTGCCAGCAGCGTAGTGGGTGCAGGTCCCAATGAGCAGTTCTTC
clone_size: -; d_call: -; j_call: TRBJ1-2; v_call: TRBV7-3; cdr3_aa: CASSLIAGRGYTF; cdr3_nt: TGTGCCAGCAGCTTAATAGCAGGGAGAGGCTACACCTTC
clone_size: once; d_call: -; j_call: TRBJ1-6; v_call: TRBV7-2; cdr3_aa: CASSLEGSLRSPLHF; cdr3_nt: TGTGCCAGCAGCTTAGAGGGGAGCTTAAGGTCACCCCTCCACTTT
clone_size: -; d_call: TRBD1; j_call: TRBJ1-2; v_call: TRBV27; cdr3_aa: CASSSLKIQGMNGYTF; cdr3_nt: TGTGCCAGCAGTTCCCTAAAAATACAGGGGATGAATGGCTACACCTTC
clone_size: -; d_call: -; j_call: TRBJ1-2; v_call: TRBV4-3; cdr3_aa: CASSQVTWDYGYTF; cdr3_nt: TGCGCCAGCAGCCAAGTCACCTGGGACTATGGCTACACCTTC
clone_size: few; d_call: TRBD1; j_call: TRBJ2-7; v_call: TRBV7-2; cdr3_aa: CASSPMNGDRGVRNYEQYF; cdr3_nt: TGTGCCAGCAGCCCGATGAACGGGGACAGGGGGGTTAGGAACTACGAGCAGTACTTC
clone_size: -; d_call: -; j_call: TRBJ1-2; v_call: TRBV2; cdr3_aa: CASSVGGGSIGYTF; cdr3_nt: TGTGCCAGCAGCGTTGGGGGAGGCTCTATAGGCTACACCTTC
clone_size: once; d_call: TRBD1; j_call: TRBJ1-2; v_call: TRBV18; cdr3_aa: CASSLTTGQGSYGYTF; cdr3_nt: TGTGCCAGCTCACTAACCACGGGACAGGGTAGCTATGGCTACACCTTC
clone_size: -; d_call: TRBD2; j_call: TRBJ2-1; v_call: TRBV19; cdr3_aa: CASKGKAGYKNEQFF; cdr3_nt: TGTGCCAGTAAAGGGAAAGCGGGGTATAAGAATGAGCAGTTCTTC
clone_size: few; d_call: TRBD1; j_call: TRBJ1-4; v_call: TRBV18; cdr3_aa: CASSPSLTGKNEKLFF; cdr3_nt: TGTGCCAGCTCACCCTCTTTGACAGGGAAGAATGAAAAACTGTTTTTT
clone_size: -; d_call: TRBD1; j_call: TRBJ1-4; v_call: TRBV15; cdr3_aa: CATSSPGTGGLTNEKLFF; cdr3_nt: TGTGCCACCAGCAGTCCCGGGACAGGGGGCTTGACTAATGAAAAACTGTTTTTT
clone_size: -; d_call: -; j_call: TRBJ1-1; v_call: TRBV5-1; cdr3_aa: CASSLVGDREAFF; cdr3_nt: TGCGCCAGCAGCTTGGTAGGAGACAGAGAAGCTTTCTTT
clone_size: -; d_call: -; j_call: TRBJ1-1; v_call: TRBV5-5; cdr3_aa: CASSLWIPENTEAFF; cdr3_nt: TGTGCCAGCAGCTTGTGGATTCCGGAGAACACTGAAGCTTTCTTT
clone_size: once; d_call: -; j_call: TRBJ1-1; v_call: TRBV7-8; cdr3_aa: CASSFREGNTEAFF; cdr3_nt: TGTGCCAGCAGCTTCAGGGAGGGGAACACTGAAGCTTTCTTT
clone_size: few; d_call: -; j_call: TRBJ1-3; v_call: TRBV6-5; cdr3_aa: CASSYGPGNTIYF; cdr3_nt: TGTGCCAGCAGTTACGGACCTGGAAACACCATATATTTT
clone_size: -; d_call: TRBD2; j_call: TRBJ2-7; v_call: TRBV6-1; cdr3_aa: CASNAASGGSYEQYF; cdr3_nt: TGTGCCAGCAACGCGGCTAGCGGGGGATCCTACGAGCAGTACTTC
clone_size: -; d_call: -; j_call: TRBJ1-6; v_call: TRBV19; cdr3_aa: CASSILQVGGSPLHF; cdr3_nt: TGTGCCAGTAGTATACTGCAGGTTGGAGGTTCACCCCTCCACTTT
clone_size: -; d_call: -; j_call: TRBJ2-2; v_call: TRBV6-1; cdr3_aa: CASSEQQVTGELFF; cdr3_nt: TGTGCCAGCAGTGAGCAACAGGTCACCGGGGAGCTGTTTTTT
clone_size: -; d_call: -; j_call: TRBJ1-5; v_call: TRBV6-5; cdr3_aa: CASRTTANSNQPQHF; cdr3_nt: TGTGCCAGCAGAACGACAGCGAATAGCAATCAGCCCCAGCATTTT
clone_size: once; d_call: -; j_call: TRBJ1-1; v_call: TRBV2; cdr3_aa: CASSDWAGGTEAFF; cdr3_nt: TGTGCCAGCAGTGATTGGGCAGGCGGGACTGAAGCTTTCTTT
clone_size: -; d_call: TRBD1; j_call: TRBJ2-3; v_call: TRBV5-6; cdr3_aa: CASTTRRTGTTDTQYF; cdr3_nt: TGTGCCAGCACGACGAGGAGGACAGGGACCACAGATACGCAGTATTTT